Reported below is one T cell receptor (beta chain). Its matching antigen is unknown. This sample stems from a study of graft-versus-host responses after intestinal transplantation. Lymphocytes from graft epithelium and lamina propria were isolated. Study results and caveats: Early post-transplant HvG declines showed an association with peak circulating GvH clone levels. Allograft graft-versus-host to host-versus-graft clonal ratios ran high in patients with graft-donor T cell macrochimerism.

The germline CDR1 and CDR2 sequences are MGHRA and YSYEKL. The CDR3 covers 17 residues. V lost 0 bases, J lost 2 bases, and 17 bases lay in between. Generated by immunoSEQ multiplex PCR, the TCRdb table keeps only in-frame clones and is missing some. Among about 21,000 clones, approximately 70% were seen once, and the ten largest hold approximately 7.6%. This chain links TRBV4-1 with TRBJ2-7, with D maybe TRBD2 (7 bases). The sequenced sample was ileum tissue, obtained approximately 3 weeks after intestinal transplant. This receptor was taken from a human patient who received an intestinal transplant, so some T cells may come from the graft donor. The CDR3 bases are TGCGCCAGCAGCCAAGACCAGTTTGGAGGGGGGGCCTACGAGCAGTACTTC. Residues: CASSQDQFGGGAYEQYF.